This T cell receptor beta chain originates from a study of T cell responses to AZD1222 COVID-19 vaccine. Whole-study context: Second-dose intervals near 4 or 12 weeks were combined. General observations from the study: The peak T cell response came first, and repertoires were sampled only after it. Seropositive status at baseline applied to only five or six AZD1222 recipients. Mostly white British, mostly female donors; authors suggested clonal diversity may be underestimated.

Clones were read by immunoSEQ multiplex PCR, and TCRdb kept only the in-frame ones, dropping some. The sample yields 130,000 to 150,000 clones, about 90% seen once. Between the trimmed V and J ends, which lost 11 bases and 10 bases, there was a span of 11 bases. Germline loops: CDR1 MGHDK, CDR2 SYGVNS. The CDR3 has 9 amino acids. The sample holds a few counts of this clone. Its target is unknown. This sequence joins TRBV25-1 and TRBJ1-1; no clear D. This clonotype was sampled from an adult in good health. Source: peripheral blood, taken on day 0 of AZD1222 vaccination. The CDR3 here is CAGGLGAFF. Here the CDR3 DNA reads TGTGCCGGCGGCCTAGGAGCTTTCTTT.